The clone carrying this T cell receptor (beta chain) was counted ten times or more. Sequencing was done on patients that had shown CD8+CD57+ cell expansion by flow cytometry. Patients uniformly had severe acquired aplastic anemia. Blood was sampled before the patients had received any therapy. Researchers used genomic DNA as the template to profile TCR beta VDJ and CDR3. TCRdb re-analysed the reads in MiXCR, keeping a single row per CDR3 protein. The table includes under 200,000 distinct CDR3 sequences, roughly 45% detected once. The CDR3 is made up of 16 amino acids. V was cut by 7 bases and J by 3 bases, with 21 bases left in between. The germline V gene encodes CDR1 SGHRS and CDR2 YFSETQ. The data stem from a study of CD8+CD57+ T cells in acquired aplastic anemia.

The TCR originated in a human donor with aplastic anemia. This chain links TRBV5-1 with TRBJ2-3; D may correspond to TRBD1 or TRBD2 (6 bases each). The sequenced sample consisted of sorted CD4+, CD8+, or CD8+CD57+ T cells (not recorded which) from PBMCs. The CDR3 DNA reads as TGCGCCAGCCACAGAGGACCGGGCGGGACAACAGATACGCAGTATTTT. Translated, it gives CASHRGPGGTTDTQYF.